This is a list of T cell receptor beta chains from one sample in a study of T cells in Graves' hyperthyroidism and ophthalmopathy. TCRdb reanalysed the multiplex PCR reads using MiXCR and keeps one entry per CDR3 protein. The table lists a few hundred thousand distinct CDR3 sequences, more than 13% of them singletons, with over 25% in the top ten. Input material: blood. All receptors come from a woman aged 25 to 39 with Graves' hyperthyroidism. The CDR3 runs from the conserved cysteine through the conserved F or W. A D gene is named only where the DNA matches it firmly. Size values are once, few and many counts, or a class for expanded clones, and some rows have none.

clone size: many
D gene: .
V gene: TRBV30
CDR3 length: 14
J gene: TRBJ2-5
CDR3 DNA: TGTGCCTGGAGTGACACAGAGTACCAAGAGACCCAGTACTTC
CDR3 protein: CAWSDTEYQETQYF

clone size: .
D gene: .
V gene: TRBV20-1
CDR3 length: 13
J gene: TRBJ1-2
CDR3 DNA: TGCAGTGCTGGTCCCCCAAGATCCTATGGCTACACCTTC
CDR3 protein: CSAGPPRSYGYTF

clone size: many
D gene: TRBD2
V gene: TRBV27
CDR3 length: 16
J gene: TRBJ2-4
CDR3 DNA: TGTGCCAGCAGTAGACTAGCTTTTGGGGCCAAAAACATTCAGTACTTC
CDR3 protein: CASSRLAFGAKNIQYF

clone size: .
D gene: .
V gene: TRBV7-9
CDR3 length: 10
J gene: TRBJ2-1
CDR3 DNA: TGTGCCACCAAAAACAATGAGCAGTTCTTC
CDR3 protein: CATKNNEQFF

clone size: few
D gene: TRBD2
V gene: TRBV19
CDR3 length: 16
J gene: TRBJ2-1
CDR3 DNA: TGTGCCAGTAGTATCGTGCTAGCGGGGCCCTACAATGAGCAGTTCTTC
CDR3 protein: CASSIVLAGPYNEQFF

clone size: many
D gene: .
V gene: TRBV27
CDR3 length: 14
J gene: TRBJ1-1
CDR3 DNA: TGTGCCAGCAGTTCCCGGGAGGGGCTCACTGAAGCTTTCTTT
CDR3 protein: CASSSREGLTEAFF

clone size: many
D gene: TRBD2
V gene: TRBV28
CDR3 length: 15
J gene: TRBJ2-1
CDR3 DNA: TGTGCCAGCAGTGTGGGACTAGCGGGAGATAATGAGCAGTTCTTC
CDR3 protein: CASSVGLAGDNEQFF

clone size: many
D gene: TRBD2
V gene: TRBV11-2
CDR3 length: 16
J gene: TRBJ2-3
CDR3 DNA: TGTGCCAGCAGCTCACCCTGGACTAGCGGGAGGGATACGCAGTATTTT
CDR3 protein: CASSSPWTSGRDTQYF

clone size: few
D gene: TRBD2
V gene: TRBV4-2
CDR3 length: 17
J gene: TRBJ2-3
CDR3 DNA: TGTGCCAGCAGCCCCCTTACTAGCGGCACTAGCACAGATACGCAGTATTTT
CDR3 protein: CASSPLTSGTSTDTQYF

clone size: few
D gene: .
V gene: TRBV7-2
CDR3 length: 16
J gene: TRBJ1-3
CDR3 DNA: TGTGCCAGCAGCTTAGCTGGTTCTAGCTCTGGAAACACCATATATTTT
CDR3 protein: CASSLAGSSSGNTIYF

clone size: many
D gene: TRBD2
V gene: TRBV20-1
CDR3 length: 14
J gene: TRBJ2-5
CDR3 DNA: TGCAGTGCTAGAACCGGGACTAGCGAAGAGACCCAGTACTTC
CDR3 protein: CSARTGTSEETQYF

clone size: many
D gene: TRBD2
V gene: TRBV6-1
CDR3 length: 15
J gene: TRBJ2-5
CDR3 DNA: TGTGCCAGCAGAGGACTAGCGGGAGTAAGAGAGACCCAGTACTTC
CDR3 protein: CASRGLAGVRETQYF

clone size: few
D gene: TRBD2
V gene: TRBV28
CDR3 length: 16
J gene: TRBJ2-1
CDR3 DNA: TGTGCCAGCAGTTTCTCTAGCGGGTCCGTGGCCAATGAGCAGTTCTTC
CDR3 protein: CASSFSSGSVANEQFF

clone size: .
D gene: .
V gene: TRBV4-1
CDR3 length: 16
J gene: TRBJ1-2
CDR3 DNA: TGCGCCAGCAGCCAAGGGATCACAGCCGAGGACTATGGCTACACCTTC
CDR3 protein: CASSQGITAEDYGYTF

clone size: many
D gene: TRBD1
V gene: TRBV7-8
CDR3 length: 18
J gene: TRBJ2-1
CDR3 DNA: TGTGCCAGCAGCTTAGCGGCGGTCCGGGACAGGGGGCGCAATGAGCAGTTCTTC
CDR3 protein: CASSLAAVRDRGRNEQFF

clone size: few
D gene: .
V gene: TRBV7-6
CDR3 length: 15
J gene: TRBJ1-4
CDR3 DNA: TGTGCCAGCAGCTTAAATCGACAGCGCAATGAAAAACTGTTTTTT
CDR3 protein: CASSLNRQRNEKLFF

clone size: many
D gene: TRBD2
V gene: TRBV11-3
CDR3 length: 16
J gene: TRBJ2-1
CDR3 DNA: TGTGCCAGCAGCAACATAGCGGGAGGTGGTAAGAATGAGCAGTTCTTC
CDR3 protein: CASSNIAGGGKNEQFF

clone size: many
D gene: .
V gene: TRBV11-3
CDR3 length: 15
J gene: TRBJ2-2
CDR3 DNA: TGTGCCAGCAGCTTTCAGGGTTTGGAGACCGGGGAGCTGTTTTTT
CDR3 protein: CASSFQGLETGELFF

clone size: many
D gene: TRBD1
V gene: TRBV6-1
CDR3 length: 16
J gene: TRBJ1-1
CDR3 DNA: TGTGCCAGCAGTCCCTCGACAGGGGAGGCGGGGACTGAAGCTTTCTTT
CDR3 protein: CASSPSTGEAGTEAFF

clone size: many
D gene: .
V gene: TRBV11-2
CDR3 length: 13
J gene: TRBJ2-7
CDR3 DNA: TGTGCCAGCAGCTACCCCGGGGGAAGCGAGCAGTACTTC
CDR3 protein: CASSYPGGSEQYF

clone size: few
D gene: TRBD2
V gene: TRBV19
CDR3 length: 17
J gene: TRBJ2-1
CDR3 DNA: TGTGCCAGTGCTGGGTTGGGCGGGAGAGCTGCCTACAATGAGCAGTTCTTC
CDR3 protein: CASAGLGGRAAYNEQFF

clone size: .
D gene: .
V gene: TRBV28
CDR3 length: 15
J gene: TRBJ2-2
CDR3 DNA: TGTGCCAGCAGTTTATGGGACACAGACACCGGGGAGCTGTTTTTT
CDR3 protein: CASSLWDTDTGELFF

clone size: .
D gene: .
V gene: TRBV6-1
CDR3 length: 15
J gene: TRBJ2-1
CDR3 DNA: TGTGCCAGCAGTGGAAGCACGTGGGGGGAGGATGAGCAGTTCTTC
CDR3 protein: CASSGSTWGEDEQFF

clone size: many
D gene: .
V gene: TRBV3-1
CDR3 length: 14
J gene: TRBJ1-3
CDR3 DNA: TGTGCCAGCAGCCAACGCAGTTCTGGAAACACCATATATTTT
CDR3 protein: CASSQRSSGNTIYF

clone size: many
D gene: .
V gene: TRBV11-2
CDR3 length: 16
J gene: TRBJ2-1
CDR3 DNA: TGTGCCAGCAGCTCCGATAGGGCCAACATAGGGAATGAGCAGTTCTTC
CDR3 protein: CASSSDRANIGNEQFF

clone size: few
D gene: .
V gene: TRBV29-1
CDR3 length: 14
J gene: TRBJ1-4
CDR3 DNA: TGCAGCTCCTGGGGGCAGGGAACGGGGGAAAAACTGTTTTTT
CDR3 protein: CSSWGQGTGEKLFF

clone size: many
D gene: TRBD2
V gene: TRBV18
CDR3 length: 15
J gene: TRBJ2-7
CDR3 DNA: TGTGCCAGCTCATCTAGCGGGGGAGAATCCTACGAGCAGTACTTC
CDR3 protein: CASSSSGGESYEQYF

clone size: many
D gene: .
V gene: TRBV18
CDR3 length: 15
J gene: TRBJ1-1
CDR3 DNA: TGTGCCAGCTCACCCCTATCCACGACAGAGACTGAAGCTTTCTTT
CDR3 protein: CASSPLSTTETEAFF

clone size: .
D gene: .
V gene: TRBV29-1
CDR3 length: 12
J gene: TRBJ1-1
CDR3 DNA: TGCACTTACCGGGGGGGAAACACTGAAGCTTTCTTT
CDR3 protein: CTYRGGNTEAFF

clone size: many
D gene: TRBD1
V gene: TRBV29-1
CDR3 length: 15
J gene: TRBJ2-5
CDR3 DNA: TGCAGCGTCGACCTGGACAGGGCGTCGTCGGAGACCCAGTACTTC
CDR3 protein: CSVDLDRASSETQYF

clone size: many
D gene: .
V gene: TRBV11-2
CDR3 length: 12
J gene: TRBJ2-5
CDR3 DNA: TGTGCCAGCAGCTGGAGACTAGAGACCCAGTACTTC
CDR3 protein: CASSWRLETQYF

clone size: many
D gene: TRBD1
V gene: TRBV3-1
CDR3 length: 14
J gene: TRBJ1-4
CDR3 DNA: TGTGCCAGCAGCCAACGAGGGGGCGATGAAAAACTGTTTTTT
CDR3 protein: CASSQRGGDEKLFF

clone size: many
D gene: .
V gene: TRBV28
CDR3 length: 14
J gene: TRBJ1-2
CDR3 DNA: TGTGCCAGCAGTTTTATGAGGTGGGGGAATGGCTACACCTTC
CDR3 protein: CASSFMRWGNGYTF

clone size: few
D gene: TRBD1
V gene: TRBV5-1
CDR3 length: 16
J gene: TRBJ2-3
CDR3 DNA: TGCGCCAGCAGCTGGGGGCCGGGACAGAGCACAGATACGCAGTATTTT
CDR3 protein: CASSWGPGQSTDTQYF

clone size: once
D gene: TRBD2
V gene: TRBV7-2
CDR3 length: 14
J gene: TRBJ2-7
CDR3 DNA: TGTGCCAGCCGGGCTAGCGGGAGGCCCCAGGAGCAGTACTTC
CDR3 protein: CASRASGRPQEQYF

clone size: once
D gene: .
V gene: TRBV24-1
CDR3 length: 14
J gene: TRBJ2-3
CDR3 DNA: TGTGCCACCGGTTGGGGTTCATCCACAGATACGCAGTATTTT
CDR3 protein: CATGWGSSTDTQYF

clone size: many
D gene: TRBD1
V gene: TRBV3-1
CDR3 length: 16
J gene: TRBJ1-1
CDR3 DNA: TGTGCCAGCAGCCAAGTCGGCAGGGGGCTGAACACTGAAGCTTTCTTT
CDR3 protein: CASSQVGRGLNTEAFF

clone size: many
D gene: .
V gene: TRBV10-3
CDR3 length: 15
J gene: TRBJ2-7
CDR3 DNA: TGTGCCATCAGCGGGATAGGGGTCCTCTCCTACGAGCAGTACTTC
CDR3 protein: CAISGIGVLSYEQYF

clone size: many
D gene: TRBD2
V gene: TRBV3-1
CDR3 length: 15
J gene: TRBJ2-5
CDR3 DNA: TGTGCCAGCAGCCAGGATACTAGCGTAGAGGAGACCCAGTACTTC
CDR3 protein: CASSQDTSVEETQYF

clone size: few
D gene: .
V gene: TRBV4-1
CDR3 length: 14
J gene: TRBJ2-3
CDR3 DNA: TGCGCCAGCAGAAAGGACCCCACTTCGGATACGCAGTATTTT
CDR3 protein: CASRKDPTSDTQYF

clone size: many
D gene: .
V gene: TRBV28
CDR3 length: 15
J gene: TRBJ2-2
CDR3 DNA: TGTGCCAGCAGGACCGGGACCAGGGACACCGGGGAGCTGTTTTTT
CDR3 protein: CASRTGTRDTGELFF

clone size: many
D gene: .
V gene: TRBV15
CDR3 length: 15
J gene: TRBJ2-7
CDR3 DNA: TGTGCCACCAGCAGAGATCGGGACACTAACTACGAGCAGTACTTC
CDR3 protein: CATSRDRDTNYEQYF

clone size: .
D gene: TRBD2
V gene: TRBV19
CDR3 length: 14
J gene: TRBJ2-7
CDR3 DNA: TGTGCCAGTAGTACGCTAGCGGGACGGTACGAGCAGTACTTC
CDR3 protein: CASSTLAGRYEQYF

clone size: many
D gene: TRBD2
V gene: TRBV20-1
CDR3 length: 15
J gene: TRBJ2-7
CDR3 DNA: TGCAGTGCTATTCCCGCGGCTAGCGGAACCTACGAGCAGTACTTC
CDR3 protein: CSAIPAASGTYEQYF

clone size: few
D gene: TRBD2
V gene: TRBV20-1
CDR3 length: 14
J gene: TRBJ2-1
CDR3 DNA: TGCAGTGCTAGGAGGGAGGGCTCCTACAATGAGCAGTTCTTC
CDR3 protein: CSARREGSYNEQFF

clone size: many
D gene: TRBD2
V gene: TRBV6-2/TRBV6-3
CDR3 length: 16
J gene: TRBJ2-7
CDR3 DNA: TGTGCCAGCAGCCTCGACCTAGCGGGAGGCTCCTACGAGCAGTACTTC
CDR3 protein: CASSLDLAGGSYEQYF

clone size: many
D gene: TRBD1
V gene: TRBV2
CDR3 length: 15
J gene: TRBJ2-2
CDR3 DNA: TGTGCCAGCAGGTTCAGGGGGCCCAACACCGGGGAGCTGTTTTTT
CDR3 protein: CASRFRGPNTGELFF

clone size: many
D gene: .
V gene: TRBV30
CDR3 length: 14
J gene: TRBJ1-5
CDR3 DNA: TGTGCCTGGCGGGAGTCTCTTGGCAATCAGCCCCAGCATTTT
CDR3 protein: CAWRESLGNQPQHF

clone size: many
D gene: TRBD2
V gene: TRBV11-2
CDR3 length: 18
J gene: TRBJ2-3
CDR3 DNA: TGTGCCAGCAGCTCCACTAGCGGGAGGGATATTTGGTCAGATACGCAGTATTTT
CDR3 protein: CASSSTSGRDIWSDTQYF

clone size: few
D gene: .
V gene: TRBV19
CDR3 length: 15
J gene: TRBJ2-7
CDR3 DNA: TGTGCCAGTAGTGCTCGGTCCCTAGGGGTCGACGAGCAGTACTTC
CDR3 protein: CASSARSLGVDEQYF

clone size: many
D gene: .
V gene: TRBV9
CDR3 length: 15
J gene: TRBJ2-7
CDR3 DNA: TGTGCCAGCAGCGTAGGGCACCGATCCTTGGGCGAGCAGTACTTC
CDR3 protein: CASSVGHRSLGEQYF

clone size: many
D gene: TRBD1
V gene: TRBV12-3/TRBV12-4
CDR3 length: 16
J gene: TRBJ1-1
CDR3 DNA: TGTGCCAGCAGTCCAGACAGGGGGAAAGGGAACACTGAAGCTTTCTTT
CDR3 protein: CASSPDRGKGNTEAFF

clone size: few
D gene: .
V gene: TRBV25-1
CDR3 length: 15
J gene: TRBJ2-5
CDR3 DNA: TGTGCCAGCAGTGAACGGGGGACGGAACAAGAGACCCAGTACTTC
CDR3 protein: CASSERGTEQETQYF

clone size: .
D gene: TRBD1
V gene: TRBV14
CDR3 length: 16
J gene: TRBJ2-1
CDR3 DNA: TGTGCCAGCAGCCACCCCCCCGGACAGGCCTACAATGAGCAGTTCTTC
CDR3 protein: CASSHPPGQAYNEQFF

clone size: .
D gene: .
V gene: TRBV28
CDR3 length: 15
J gene: TRBJ1-4
CDR3 DNA: TGTGCCAGCAGTATAGTCGCAGGGAACCGAGAAAAACTGTTTTTT
CDR3 protein: CASSIVAGNREKLFF

clone size: many
D gene: TRBD1
V gene: TRBV11-2
CDR3 length: 14
J gene: TRBJ2-5
CDR3 DNA: TGTGCCAGCAGCCTCGGACAGGGAGGAGAGACCCAGTACTTC
CDR3 protein: CASSLGQGGETQYF

clone size: .
D gene: .
V gene: TRBV29-1
CDR3 length: 13
J gene: TRBJ2-7
CDR3 DNA: TGCAGCGTTGAGAAAAGTACCTCCTACGAGCAGTACTTC
CDR3 protein: CSVEKSTSYEQYF

clone size: many
D gene: .
V gene: TRBV10-2
CDR3 length: 13
J gene: TRBJ1-5
CDR3 DNA: TGCGCCAGCTCAGACAATAGCAATCAGCCCCAGCATTTT
CDR3 protein: CASSDNSNQPQHF

clone size: .
D gene: .
V gene: TRBV24-1
CDR3 length: 16
J gene: TRBJ2-1
CDR3 DNA: TGTGCCACCAGTGATATCGGACACGACCCCTACAATGAGCAGTTCTTC
CDR3 protein: CATSDIGHDPYNEQFF